The 2 T cell receptor beta chains listed next were all sequenced from one sample in a study of T cell changes during pregnancy in multiple sclerosis. Generated by immunoSEQ multiplex PCR, the TCRdb table keeps only in-frame clones and is missing some. Of more than 80,000 clones detected, roughly 92% appear once; the ten largest clones hold less than 2%. The sequences come from peripheral blood, collected after pregnancy. The receptors come from a female donor with multiple sclerosis, enrolled in a pregnancy study.

This clone was seen a handful of times. The CDR3 is CASSSGAGDSPLHF. The CDR3 DNA follows: TGTGCCAGCAGCTCAGGGGCGGGTGATTCACCCCTCCACTTT. The chain joins TRBV7-2 to TRBJ1-6; TRBD1 might be the D (6 bases). The CDR3 loop spans 14 amino acids. V lost 4 bases and J 8 bases, leaving 12 bases between the germline ends. Germline V lookup: CDR1 SGHTA, CDR2 FQGNSA.

The V call is TRBV30, the J call TRBJ1-1, with no clear D. Germline V CDR1 and CDR2: GTSNPN, SVGIG (reference sequence). The CDR3 length is 13 residues. Trimming removed 2 bases from V and 1 base from J, with 8 bases in between. The CDR3: CAWSRAGNTEAFF. In DNA form, the CDR3 reads TGTGCCTGGAGTAGGGCGGGGAACACTGAAGCTTTCTTT.